The clone carrying this T cell receptor beta chain was seen only a few times. Its antigen is as yet unknown. Germline V gene data show CDR1 as SNHLY and CDR2 as FYNNEI. Trimming took 6 bases from V and 4 from J, leaving 12 bases between them. The CDR3 totals 13 residues. The data stem from a study of pediatric ulcerative colitis. Whole-study findings and limits: Blood-rectal clonal overlap within each person was significantly higher in ulcerative colitis patients than controls.

One to two pinch biopsies were taken from the rectum during colonoscopy. No immunosuppressive drugs were given to ulcerative colitis patients before diagnostic colonoscopy. Up to 500,000 reads were sequenced per sample. TCRdb keeps only in-frame clones here, not all; method: immunoSEQ multiplex PCR. The sample gives 35,000 or so clones, roughly 72% of which show up once; around 0.7% is in the top ten. V gene TRBV2 combines with J gene TRBJ1-2, with D possibly being TRBD1 (5 bases). This TCR was sampled from a boy aged 10-17 years with moderate ulcerative colitis. The specimen sequenced was gut tissue. CDR3 nucleotide sequence: TGTGCCAGCAGGCCGGACATTAGCTATGGCTACACCTTC. Translating gives CASRPDISYGYTF.